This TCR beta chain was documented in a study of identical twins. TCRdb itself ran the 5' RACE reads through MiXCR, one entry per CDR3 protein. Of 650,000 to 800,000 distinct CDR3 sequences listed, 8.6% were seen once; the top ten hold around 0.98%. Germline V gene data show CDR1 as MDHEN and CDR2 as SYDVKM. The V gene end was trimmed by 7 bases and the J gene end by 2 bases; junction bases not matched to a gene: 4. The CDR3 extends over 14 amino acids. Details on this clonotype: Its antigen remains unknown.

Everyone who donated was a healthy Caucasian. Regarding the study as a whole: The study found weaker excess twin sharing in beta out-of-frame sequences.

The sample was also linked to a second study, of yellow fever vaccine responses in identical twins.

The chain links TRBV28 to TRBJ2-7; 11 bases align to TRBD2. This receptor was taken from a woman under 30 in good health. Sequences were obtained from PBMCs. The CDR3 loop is CASILAGGPYEQYF. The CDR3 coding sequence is TGTGCCAGCATTCTAGCGGGGGGCCCCTACGAGCAGTACTTC.